The entry that follows covers one T cell receptor (beta chain) sequence. Assay used: immunoSEQ multiplex PCR; TCRdb lists only in-frame clones, some missing. The sample consists of approximately 200,000 clones, 80% to 85% of them appearing once. The data belong to a study of blood T cell repertoires in COVID-19. The age range of participants was 18 to 89 years, with residence in about two dozen US areas. CDR3 size: 19 residues. Sequencing was done on a sample of PBMCs or T cells enriched from blood (not recorded which). The chain joins TRBV21-1 to TRBJ2-2; the D segment call TRBD1 is taken from the table without a DNA check. TRBV21-1 is assigned pseudogene status. This receptor was taken from a middle-aged man who had recovered from COVID-19. DNA for the CDR3: TGTGCCAGCAGCATGAACTTTTTGATAGGACAGGGGAACACCGGGGAGCTGTTTTTT. The encoded protein is CASSMNFLIGQGNTGELFF.